This TCR beta chain came from a study of T cell repertoires in cytomegalovirus infection. Looking at the study overall: Through public TCR beta signatures, both CMV infection and matching HLA type were indicated.

A few counts support this clonotype. Its target is not known. The study, taken as a whole, reports: Clonotypes of TCR beta that were HLA-C-restricted and CMV-specific dominated the ex vivo response.

TCRdb called the reads again in MiXCR, with one record for every CDR3 protein. Of fewer than 300,000 distinct CDR3 sequences listed, about 23% are singletons. Germline CDR1 and CDR2: SGHTA and FQGTGA. This CDR3 spans 15 amino acids. With 3 bases clipped from V and 9 bases from J, the junction kept 9 bases outside the gene matches. This receptor was taken from a human donor in good health (CMV status not recorded). Some clones in this sample may be carry-over from other donors' samples. The chain combines TRBV7-3 with TRBJ2-1; 9 bases fit TRBD1. Source material: PBMCs. The CDR3 region is CASSLNGQGYAEQFF. The CDR3 DNA reads TGTGCCAGCAGCTTGAATGGACAGGGGTATGCTGAGCAGTTCTTC.